This is a list of T cell receptor beta chains from one sample in a study of blood T cell repertoires in COVID-19. Method: immunoSEQ multiplex PCR; TCRdb's copy keeps in-frame clones and lacks some. The sample yields 140,000 to 150,000 clones, 78% seen once. Sequencing used PBMCs or T cells enriched from blood (not recorded which). These receptors all stem from a woman between 50 and 59 years old who had recovered from COVID-19. Both conserved end residues are part of each CDR3. A D gene is named only where the DNA matches it firmly. The listing skips clone size in some rows; elsewhere it reads once, few, many or a size class.

j_call clone_size d_call v_call cdr3_nt cdr3_aa
TRBJ2-1 . . TRBV10-3 TGTGCCATCAGGACAACAGATGAGCAGTTCTTC CAIRTTDEQFF
TRBJ1-3 . . TRBV19 TGTGCCAGTAGTATTTGGGGGCAGAAGAGCTCTGGAAACACCATATATTTT CASSIWGQKSSGNTIYF
TRBJ1-1 . . TRBV29-1 TGCAGCGTAAGCGGACGGCAGAACACTGAAGCTTTCTTT CSVSGRQNTEAFF
TRBJ1-2 . . TRBV19 TGTGCCAGTAGTATCGGGGGAAAAGACTATGGCTACACCTTC CASSIGGKDYGYTF
TRBJ2-3 . TRBD2 TRBV5-5 TGTGCCAGCAGCTTATGGGCGGGGGGAACAGATACGCAGTATTTT CASSLWAGGTDTQYF
TRBJ1-4 . . TRBV2 TGTGCCAGCGGCGGTTTAGATGAAAAACTGTTTTTT CASGGLDEKLFF
TRBJ2-7 . . TRBV6-5 TGTGCCAGCAACCCCACAGGGCTTATTGACGAGCAGTACTTC CASNPTGLIDEQYF
TRBJ1-1 . . TRBV2 TGTGCCAGCAACCGGGGGATCGGGAACACTGAAGCTTTCTTT CASNRGIGNTEAFF
TRBJ2-4 few . TRBV3-1/TRBV3-2 TGTGCCAGCAGCGACGAGCTGGGCAGGGGAGACATTCAGTACTTC CASSDELGRGDIQYF
TRBJ2-2 few TRBD2 TRBV27 TGTGCCAGCAGTTTCAGCGGGGGGATCGACGGGGAGCTGTTTTTT CASSFSGGIDGELFF
TRBJ2-7 . . TRBV7-2 TGTGCCAGCAGCTTAGGTACGGCAGGGTACGAGCAGTACTTC CASSLGTAGYEQYF
TRBJ2-5 . TRBD1 TRBV27 TGTGCCAGCAGTCCTCTCCGGGACAGGGCTAAAGAGACCCAGTACTTC CASSPLRDRAKETQYF
TRBJ2-7 . TRBD2 TRBV10-3 TGTGCCATCGGATCAACGACTAGCGGGGAATTCTCCTACGAGCAGTACTTC CAIGSTTSGEFSYEQYF
TRBJ2-1 . TRBD2 TRBV27 TGTGCCAGCAGTACCCCGGGACTAGCGGGGGGGTTAAATGAGCAGTTCTTC CASSTPGLAGGLNEQFF
TRBJ1-1 . . TRBV14 TGTGCCAGCAGCCAAGCTTCAGGAAGCACTGAAGCTTTCTTT CASSQASGSTEAFF
TRBJ1-2 . . TRBV10-1 TGCGCCAGCAGTCTCGACAGAGGCCATGGCTACACCTTC CASSLDRGHGYTF
TRBJ1-2 . TRBD1 TRBV29-1 TGCAGCGGGCGGACAGGGGCCGCCTATGGCTACACCTTC CSGRTGAAYGYTF
TRBJ2-5 . . TRBV15 TGTGCCACCAGCCAACAAGAGACCCAGTACTTC CATSQQETQYF
TRBJ1-3 . TRBD1 TRBV7-9 TGTGCCAGCAGCCCGCCCCAACAGGGGACCGGAAACACCATATATTTT CASSPPQQGTGNTIYF
TRBJ1-1 . . TRBV6-6 TGTGCCAGCAGTTACTCAGGAACTGCTGGGGCCCCTGAAGCTTTCTTT CASSYSGTAGAPEAFF
TRBJ1-1 . . TRBV3-1/TRBV3-2 TGTGCCAGCAGCCAACTCTCTGAAGCTTTCTTT CASSQLSEAFF
TRBJ1-3 . . TRBV12-3/TRBV12-4 TGTGCCAGCAGTGATAGCTCTGGAAACACCATATATTTT CASSDSSGNTIYF
TRBJ1-1 . . TRBV2 TGTGCCAGCAGTGATCGCTGGACCGGGGGCACTGAAGCTTTCTTT CASSDRWTGGTEAFF
TRBJ2-4 . TRBD1 TRBV3-1/TRBV3-2 TGTGCCAGCAGCCGCCGGGACAGCCCGGCCAAAAACATTCAGTACTTC CASSRRDSPAKNIQYF
TRBJ2-3 . TRBD1 TRBV2 TGTGCCAGCAGTCCGGGACAGGGCACAGATACGCAGTATTTT CASSPGQGTDTQYF
TRBJ2-7 . . TRBV18 TGTGCCAGCTCACCACCGAGCTCCTACGAGCAGTACTTC CASSPPSSYEQYF
TRBJ1-6 . . TRBV5-1 TGCGCCAGCAGCTTGCAACGGGATGGGTATAATTCACCCCTCCACTTT CASSLQRDGYNSPLHF
TRBJ2-5 . . TRBV2 TGTGCCAGCAGACAACAGGGAGGGGGGGGGACCCAGTACTTC CASRQQGGGGTQYF
TRBJ2-2 few TRBD2 TRBV6-2/TRBV6-3 TGTGCCAGCAGTTCCGGGACAGGAGCGGGAGGGACCGGGGAGCTGTTTTTT CASSSGTGAGGTGELFF
TRBJ1-5 . . TRBV4-1 TGCGCCAGCAAACCCGACCCCCTCGGGAATCAACCCCAGCATTTT CASKPDPLGNQPQHF
TRBJ1-1 . TRBD1 TRBV12-3/TRBV12-4 TGTGCCAGCACCAGGGGGCCTGAAGCTTTCTTT CASTRGPEAFF
TRBJ1-1 . . TRBV5-1 TGCGCCAGCAGCTTGCAGGGTGGGGACACTGAAGCTTTCTTT CASSLQGGDTEAFF
TRBJ2-5 few . TRBV15 TGTGCCACCAGCAGAGATATGGAGACCCAGTACTTC CATSRDMETQYF
TRBJ2-1 few TRBD2 TRBV19 TGTGCCAGTAGTCTGGGGGTGGCGGGGGACCACAATGAGCAGTTCTTC CASSLGVAGDHNEQFF
TRBJ2-5 . TRBD1 TRBV5-1 TGCGCCACCTCGACAGGGGATACTTGGAAGACCCAGTACTTC CATSTGDTWKTQYF
TRBJ2-3 . TRBD2 TRBV19 TGTGCCAGCGCCCCTAGCGGGGGGGCAGATACGCAGTATTTT CASAPSGGADTQYF